These T cell receptor beta chains were read from a single sample in a study of T-cell reconstitution after alpha-beta-depleted transplantation in children. TCRdb re-derived calls from the PCR reads in MiXCR, one entry per CDR3 protein. This sample carries around 580,000 distinct CDR3 sequences, 20% to 25% of them seen once, and the ten largest clones take over 12%. The sequenced sample was PBMCs, mostly from graft donor cells, obtained 360 days after TCRalphabeta/CD19-depleted stem cell transplant. The receptor source for this set is a boy younger than two who had a stem cell transplant for acute myeloid leukemia, so the T cells may come from the graft donor. The conserved cysteine and the conserved F or W are not part of the CDR3 here. The order of the fields is J gene, V gene, CDR3 protein.

>TRBJ2-7|TRBV12-3/TRBV12-4
ASSPHVSSYEQY
>TRBJ2-1|TRBV29-1
SVEGAPGGEQF
>TRBJ2-2|TRBV9
ASSVEVRTGELF
>TRBJ1-2|TRBV20-1
SASKGQGRHGYT
>TRBJ2-3|TRBV7-2
ASSFRAGGIPDTQY
>TRBJ2-1|TRBV20-1
SAYRDNNEQF
>TRBJ2-3|TRBV7-2
ASSRDRYTDTQY
>TRBJ1-4|TRBV5-1
ASSLPGATNEKLF
>TRBJ2-1|TRBV7-9
ASGGTSGSPYNEQF
>TRBJ2-5|TRBV18
ASSPQAGGQETQY
>TRBJ2-4|TRBV7-2
ASSLSPTLQNIQY
>TRBJ1-6|TRBV20-1
SARPGGSSYNSPLH
>TRBJ1-1|TRBV12-3/TRBV12-4
ASSLGPGQGEAF
>TRBJ2-1|TRBV24-1
ATSDGEGSYNEQF
>TRBJ2-2|TRBV12-3/TRBV12-4
ASRTGTNTGELF
>TRBJ1-1|TRBV6-5
ASSYSSRGAEAF
>TRBJ2-1|TRBV10-1
ASSLYRAREQF
>TRBJ2-1|TRBV7-2
ASSLRTLYNEQF
>TRBJ2-7|TRBV4-3
ASSRNNNRYEQY
>TRBJ2-7|TRBV6-5
ASSYGAGLHEQY
>TRBJ2-6|TRBV12-3/TRBV12-4
ASSPGQGGSGANVLT
>TRBJ2-1|TRBV7-6
ASSSYTRSGALEQF
>TRBJ2-4|TRBV20-1
SARGQGAWAKNIQY
>TRBJ1-1|TRBV15
ATSFGVTGGWTEAF
>TRBJ2-1|TRBV4-1
ASSQERSGNEQF
>TRBJ2-1|TRBV27
ASSPSIGSNEQF
>TRBJ2-3|TRBV6-5
ATGGGTDTQY
>TRBJ2-7|TRBV20-1
SARVEGGRYEQY
>TRBJ2-7|TRBV7-2
ASSLRIRTDVIEQY
>TRBJ2-5|TRBV12-3/TRBV12-4
ASSSPRDSMRETQY
>TRBJ1-4|TRBV12-3/TRBV12-4
ASSLGGPANEKLF
>TRBJ2-7|TRBV6-5
ASSVGRASEQY
>TRBJ2-7|TRBV10-3
ASTGTTAYEQY
>TRBJ2-1|TRBV15
ATKDLNRPNYNEQF
>TRBJ1-5|TRBV20-1
SAAGGSSKTPQH
>TRBJ1-6|TRBV20-1
SAREDRDNSPLH
>TRBJ2-5|TRBV5-1
ASSSTDWRETQY
>TRBJ2-3|TRBV20-1
KIAGGTDTQY
>TRBJ1-2|TRBV20-1
SARTGKIANYGYT
>TRBJ2-5|TRBV20-1
SAIGLFRETQY